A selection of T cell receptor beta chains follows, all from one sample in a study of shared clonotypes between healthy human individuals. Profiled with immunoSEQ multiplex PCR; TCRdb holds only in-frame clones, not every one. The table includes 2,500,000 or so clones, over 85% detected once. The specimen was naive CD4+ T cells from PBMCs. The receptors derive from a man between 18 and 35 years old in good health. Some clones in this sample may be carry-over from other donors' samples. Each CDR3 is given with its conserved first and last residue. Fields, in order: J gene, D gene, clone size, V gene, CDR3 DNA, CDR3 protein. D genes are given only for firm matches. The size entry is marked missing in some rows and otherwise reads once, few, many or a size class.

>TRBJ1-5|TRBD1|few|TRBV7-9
TGTGCCAGCAGCTTAGCGGTCGCAGGGGGCGCGGGAGCCCAGCATTTT
CASSLAVAGGAGAQHF
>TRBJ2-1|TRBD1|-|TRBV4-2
TGTGCCAGCAGCCAAGATTTAGGGGGCGATGAGCAGTTCTTC
CASSQDLGGDEQFF
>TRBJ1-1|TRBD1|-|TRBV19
TGTGCCAGTAGTAGGGGACAGCTGAACACTGAAGCTTTCTTT
CASSRGQLNTEAFF
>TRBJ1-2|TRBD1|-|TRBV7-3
TGTGCCAGCAGCGACCAAACAGGGAGGGGGCAAGGAGGCTACACCTTC
CASSDQTGRGQGGYTF
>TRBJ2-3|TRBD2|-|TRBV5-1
TGCGCCAGCAGCTTGACCCCTTCCGGCTGGACTAGCGGACCCTACACAGATACGCAGTATTTT
CASSLTPSGWTSGPYTDTQYF
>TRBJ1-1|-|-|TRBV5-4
TGTGCCAGCAGCTTCGGGTCCGAAAACACTGAAGCTTTCTTT
CASSFGSENTEAFF
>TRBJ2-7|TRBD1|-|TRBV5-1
TGCGCCAGCAGCTTGAGAACAGGGGTCGTCTACGAGCAGTACTTC
CASSLRTGVVYEQYF
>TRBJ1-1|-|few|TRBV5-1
TGCGCCAGCAGCTTGGGGGAGGTAGGCGCTGAAGCTTTCTTT
CASSLGEVGAEAFF
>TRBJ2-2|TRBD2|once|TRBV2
TGTGCCAGCAGTGAAAAGGGAGGGGAACGCACCGGGGAGCTGTTTTTT
CASSEKGGERTGELFF
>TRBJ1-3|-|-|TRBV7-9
TGTGCCAGCAGGGAGGGCGGAAACACCATATATTTT
CASREGGNTIYF
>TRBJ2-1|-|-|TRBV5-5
TGTGCCAGCAGATCCGTAGGCGGTAACTCCTACAATGAGCAGTTCTTC
CASRSVGGNSYNEQFF
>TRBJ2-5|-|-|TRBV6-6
TGTGCCAGCAGTTACCCCAGACCCAGGGGAGAGACCCAGTACTTC
CASSYPRPRGETQYF
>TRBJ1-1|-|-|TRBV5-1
TGCGCCAGCAGCTTGGTCGGGACTCCGAACACTGAAGCTTTCTTT
CASSLVGTPNTEAFF
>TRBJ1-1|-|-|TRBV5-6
TGTGCCAGCAGCCAGACGGTGAACACTGAAGCTTTCTTT
CASSQTVNTEAFF
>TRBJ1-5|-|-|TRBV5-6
TGTGCCAGCAGCTTGGGGCAGGGAAGCCCGGATCAGCCCCAGCATTTT
CASSLGQGSPDQPQHF
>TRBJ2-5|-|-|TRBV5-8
TGTGCCAGCAGCCACACGAGGGAGACCCAGTACTTC
CASSHTRETQYF
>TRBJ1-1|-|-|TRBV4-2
TGTGCCAGCAGCCAAGGGTTCGTAGGGTCTGAAGCTTTCTTT
CASSQGFVGSEAFF
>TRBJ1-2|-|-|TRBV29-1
TGCAGCGTTGAAGATATGAGGGGCCCGTCGTACACCTTC
CSVEDMRGPSYTF
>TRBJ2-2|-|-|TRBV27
TGTGCCAGCAAAACCAGGAACACCGGGGAGCTGTTTTTT
CASKTRNTGELFF
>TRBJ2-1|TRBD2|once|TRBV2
TGTGCCAGCAGCGGACTAGCCTCCTCCTACAATGAGCAGTTCTTC
CASSGLASSYNEQFF
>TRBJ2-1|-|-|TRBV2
TGTGCCAGCAGTGAAACGGTTTCCTACAATGAGCAGTTCTTC
CASSETVSYNEQFF
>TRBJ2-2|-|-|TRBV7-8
TGTGCCAGCAGCCCCTTTGCCAACACCCGACTGACCGGGGAGCTGTTTTTT
CASSPFANTRLTGELFF
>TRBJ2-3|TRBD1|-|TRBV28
TGTGCCAGCAGGAGTACCGGGACAGGGGGCTTAGATACGCAGTATTTT
CASRSTGTGGLDTQYF
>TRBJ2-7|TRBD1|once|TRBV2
TGTGCCAGCAGGGACAGGGGGCCCCCCTACGAGCAGTACTTC
CASRDRGPPYEQYF
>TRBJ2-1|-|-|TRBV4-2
TGTGCCAGCAGCCAAGGTTCCCGGGGGAGCTCCTACAATGAGCAGTTCTTC
CASSQGSRGSSYNEQFF
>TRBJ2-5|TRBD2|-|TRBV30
TGTGCCTGGAGTGGGACTAGCGGGAGTTTCAAGACCCAGTACTTC
CAWSGTSGSFKTQYF
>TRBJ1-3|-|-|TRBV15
TGTGCCACCAGCAGAGACCGAAGTGGGGTGCTCTCTGGAAACACCATATATTTT
CATSRDRSGVLSGNTIYF
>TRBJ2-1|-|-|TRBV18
TGTGCCAGCTCCCCGATCGTCCCGGGGAATGAGCAGTTCTTC
CASSPIVPGNEQFF
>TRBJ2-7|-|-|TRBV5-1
TGCGCCAGCAGCTTGGCCGGGACTCTTACCAAGCAGTACTTC
CASSLAGTLTKQYF
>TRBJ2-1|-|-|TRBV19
TGTGCCAGTAGCCCCCGCCCGGCAGTGGGCAATGAGCAGTTCTTC
CASSPRPAVGNEQFF
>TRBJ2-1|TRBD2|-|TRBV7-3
TGTGCCAGCAGCTCTAGCGGGGGGACCTACAATGAGCAGTTCTTC
CASSSSGGTYNEQFF
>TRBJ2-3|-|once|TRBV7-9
TGTGCCAGCAGCTTAGTATCTTGGCGGCAATGGGCAGATACGCAGTATTTT
CASSLVSWRQWADTQYF
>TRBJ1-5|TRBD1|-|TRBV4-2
TGTGCCAGCAGCCAAGGAGGGGGCAGGGGCAATCAGCCCCAGCATTTT
CASSQGGGRGNQPQHF
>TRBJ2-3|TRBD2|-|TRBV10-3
TGTGCCATCAGTAAGGGACTAGCGGGAGGCACAGATACGCAGTATTTT
CAISKGLAGGTDTQYF
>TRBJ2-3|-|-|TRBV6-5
TGTGCCAGCAGTTACAACAGGCAGGACACAGATACGCAGTATTTT
CASSYNRQDTDTQYF
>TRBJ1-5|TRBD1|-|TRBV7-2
TGTGCCAGCAGCTTGGCCGGGACAGGGAATCAGCCCCAGCATTTT
CASSLAGTGNQPQHF
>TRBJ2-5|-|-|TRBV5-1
TGCGCCAGCAGCTACTACCCCAGGGGGCGGGGGGAGACCCAGTACTTC
CASSYYPRGRGETQYF
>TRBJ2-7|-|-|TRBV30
TGTGCCTGGGCCAGTTCCTACGAGCAGTACTTC
CAWASSYEQYF
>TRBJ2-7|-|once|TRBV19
TGTGCCAGTAGTACGCACGAGGGGGCCTACGAGCAGTACTTC
CASSTHEGAYEQYF
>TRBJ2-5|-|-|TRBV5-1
TGCGCCAGCAGCTTGGGGCTAGCGATCCAAGAGACCCAGTACTTC
CASSLGLAIQETQYF
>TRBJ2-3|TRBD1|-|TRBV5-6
TGTGCCAGCAGCTGGGACAGTAGCACAGATACGCAGTATTTT
CASSWDSSTDTQYF
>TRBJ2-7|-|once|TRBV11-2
TGTGCCAGCAGCTTAGACCGATCCTCCTACGAGCAGTACTTC
CASSLDRSSYEQYF
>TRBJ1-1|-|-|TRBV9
TGTGCCAGCAGCGTAGGTGAGAACACTGAAGCTTTCTTT
CASSVGENTEAFF
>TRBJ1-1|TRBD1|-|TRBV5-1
TGCGCCAGCAGCACCGGACAGGGAGGGTCTACTGAAGCTTTCTTT
CASSTGQGGSTEAFF
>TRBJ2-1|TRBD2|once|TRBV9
TGTGCCAGCAGCGTAGGGACTAGCGTAGAACGTTACAATGAGCAGTTCTTC
CASSVGTSVERYNEQFF
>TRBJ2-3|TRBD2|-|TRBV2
TGTGCCAGCAGTGGAGGGTTCATAGCGGGAGGGAGCACAGATACGCAGTATTTT
CASSGGFIAGGSTDTQYF
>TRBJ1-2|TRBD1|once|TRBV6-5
TGTGCCAGCAGCCAGTCAGGGGGCTACTATGGCTACACCTTC
CASSQSGGYYGYTF
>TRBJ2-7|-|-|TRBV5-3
TGTGCCAGAAGCTTGGCTACCGGGACTCCTATCTCCTACGAGCAGTACTTC
CARSLATGTPISYEQYF
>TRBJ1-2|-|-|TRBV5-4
TGTGCCAGCAGCTTAGGAGCTCTGGGCTATGGCTACACCTTC
CASSLGALGYGYTF
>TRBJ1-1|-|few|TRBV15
TGTGCCACCAGCGGGCGACCATTGACTGAAGCTTTCTTT
CATSGRPLTEAFF
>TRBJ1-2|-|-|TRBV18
TGTGCCAGCTCACCGTCAGACGGAGCTTATGGCTACACCTTC
CASSPSDGAYGYTF
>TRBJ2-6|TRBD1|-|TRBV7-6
TGTGCCAGCAGCCCAATCTACTCCAGGGGGCGCGGGGCCAACGTCCTGACTTTC
CASSPIYSRGRGANVLTF
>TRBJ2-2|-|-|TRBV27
TGTGCCAGCAGTTTGGTAAACACCGGGGAGCTGTTTTTT
CASSLVNTGELFF
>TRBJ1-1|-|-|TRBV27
TGTGCCAGCAGTCTATCACTGACAGTTAACACTGAAGCTTTCTTT
CASSLSLTVNTEAFF
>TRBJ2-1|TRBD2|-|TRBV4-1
TGCGCCAGCGTCTCTAGCGGCGAGCAGTTCTTC
CASVSSGEQFF
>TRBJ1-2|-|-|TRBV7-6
TGTGCCAGCAGCCCCCGAGGAGGGGCCGGCTATGGCTACACCTTC
CASSPRGGAGYGYTF
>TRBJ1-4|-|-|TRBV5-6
TGTGCCAGCAGCACGGGAGCCTCGGGTGAAAAACTGTTTTTT
CASSTGASGEKLFF
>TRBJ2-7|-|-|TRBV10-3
TGTGCCATCAGTGAACCTAACAGGGTACTAAACTACGAGCAGTACTTC
CAISEPNRVLNYEQYF